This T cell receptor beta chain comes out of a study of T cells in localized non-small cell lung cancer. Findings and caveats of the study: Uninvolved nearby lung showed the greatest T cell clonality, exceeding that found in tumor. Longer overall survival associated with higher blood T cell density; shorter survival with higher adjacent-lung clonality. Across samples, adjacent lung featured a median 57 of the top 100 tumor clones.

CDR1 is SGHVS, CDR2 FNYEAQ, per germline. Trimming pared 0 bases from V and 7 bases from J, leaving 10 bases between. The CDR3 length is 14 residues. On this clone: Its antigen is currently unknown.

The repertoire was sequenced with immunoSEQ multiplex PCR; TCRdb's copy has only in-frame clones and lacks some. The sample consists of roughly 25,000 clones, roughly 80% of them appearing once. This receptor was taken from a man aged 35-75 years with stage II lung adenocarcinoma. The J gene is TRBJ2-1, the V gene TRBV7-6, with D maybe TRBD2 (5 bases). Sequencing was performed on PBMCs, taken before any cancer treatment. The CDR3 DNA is TGTGCCAGCAGCTTAGCGGGAGTCCTGAATGAGCAGTTCTTC. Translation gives CASSLAGVLNEQFF.